Listed below are T cell receptor beta chains from one sample, sequenced in a study of T-cell memory formation after mild COVID-19. TCRdb analysed the 5' RACE reads with MiXCR anew, one entry per CDR3 protein. The sample has about 100,000 distinct CDR3 sequences, more than 9.5% seen once. The sequenced sample consisted of PBMCs or a T cell subset sorted from them (not recorded which). Receptors were obtained from a young man who had mild COVID-19 (a few samples of this study predate the infection). Cell type and time point are not known. Each CDR3 is given with its conserved first and last residue. Where a row states a size, it is once, few, many or the class of an expanded clone; other rows omit it.

few,TRBJ1-6,TRBV7-9,CASSPPTGGVSPLHF
many,TRBJ2-5,TRBV4-3,CASSQGLADEETQYF
few,TRBJ2-3,TRBV29-1,CSVCPRGAGDTQYF
-,TRBJ1-1,TRBV7-6,CASSSTGTNTEAFF
few,TRBJ2-3,TRBV4-1,CASSQALAGGYSTDTQYF
few,TRBJ1-4,TRBV12-3/TRBV12-4,CASSGQGARGEKLFF
few,TRBJ1-1,TRBV7-9,CASSRSGGWMNTEAFF
-,TRBJ1-1,TRBV24-1,CATSDSFLTEAFF
many,TRBJ2-5,TRBV27,CASSSQETQYF
few,TRBJ2-5,TRBV7-3,CASSSTSGGRETQYF
few,TRBJ2-3,TRBV28,CASSYGTDTDTQYF
-,TRBJ2-5,TRBV7-9,CASSLWKTQYF
-,TRBJ1-1,TRBV9,CASSGEGASTEALF
few,TRBJ2-3,TRBV4-3,CASSPERRRASGGDTQYF
-,TRBJ2-1,TRBV6-1,CASTRPEVYNEQFF
few,TRBJ2-4,TRBV20-1,CSARDADPQYF
-,TRBJ1-1,TRBV7-8,CASSARDRNTEAFF
few,TRBJ2-5,TRBV11-2,CASSQFPRGQETQYF
many,TRBJ1-1,TRBV6-6,CASSYSGAIDTEAFF
-,TRBJ2-5,TRBV6-5,CASSYGPPQETQYF
few,TRBJ1-2,TRBV12-3/TRBV12-4,CASSFEQGYGYTF
few,TRBJ1-5,TRBV3-1,CASSQSSSPYQPQHF
few,TRBJ1-1,TRBV6-5,CASSSEGLDTEAFF
few,TRBJ1-1,TRBV19,CASRPGGYGAFF
-,TRBJ1-2,TRBV5-6,CASSLGQLLIGYTF
few,TRBJ1-2,TRBV7-9,CASSLTANYGYTF
few,TRBJ2-1,TRBV5-3,CARSLGPGGSSYNEQFF
few,TRBJ2-2,TRBV7-9,CASSLRELFF
few,TRBJ2-1,TRBV5-1,CASSFGGGQSSYNEQFF
-,TRBJ2-3,TRBV6-5,CASSYSSAAPGYF
-,TRBJ1-2,TRBV7-9,CASTLNPLGDYGYTF
many,TRBJ2-7,TRBV4-1,CASSQGPLYEQYF
-,TRBJ2-7,TRBV4-1,CASSQDRLDEQYF
few,TRBJ1-4,TRBV7-9,CASSLQGRNEKLFF
-,TRBJ2-1,TRBV13,CASSLGGLAGDEQFF
many,TRBJ2-1,TRBV4-1,CASSQVIRDEQFF
-,TRBJ1-3,TRBV3-1,CASSPTVGAVSGNTIYF
few,TRBJ1-2,TRBV15,CATSPSVGVGYTF
few,TRBJ2-5,TRBV11-2,CASSLAQGVLPDQYF
few,TRBJ1-6,TRBV25-1,CASSELGVSPLHF
few,TRBJ1-2,TRBV6-2/TRBV6-3,CASSTRQNYGYTF
-,TRBJ1-3,TRBV15,CATSRDRGDSGNTIYF
-,TRBJ1-6,TRBV7-8,CASSFIGKINSPLHF
few,TRBJ1-5,TRBV12-3/TRBV12-4,CASSRRDSYNQPQHF
few,TRBJ2-1,TRBV4-3,CASSPRGSNEQFF
few,TRBJ1-2,TRBV4-3,CASSQDNGGASGYTF
-,TRBJ1-1,TRBV14,CASSPAAGVPEAFF
-,TRBJ2-1,TRBV7-2,CASSPRGAGVNEQFF
-,TRBJ1-1,TRBV7-3,CASSFGQGNTEAFF
-,TRBJ2-3,TRBV7-3,CASSLIGGGDTQYF
many,TRBJ2-5,TRBV11-2,CASRNPGTDPVTQYF
few,TRBJ1-5,TRBV7-9,CASSLAGMGQPQHF
-,TRBJ1-1,TRBV19,CASSIILAAEAFF
few,TRBJ1-5,TRBV5-5,CASSRREWAGNQPQHF